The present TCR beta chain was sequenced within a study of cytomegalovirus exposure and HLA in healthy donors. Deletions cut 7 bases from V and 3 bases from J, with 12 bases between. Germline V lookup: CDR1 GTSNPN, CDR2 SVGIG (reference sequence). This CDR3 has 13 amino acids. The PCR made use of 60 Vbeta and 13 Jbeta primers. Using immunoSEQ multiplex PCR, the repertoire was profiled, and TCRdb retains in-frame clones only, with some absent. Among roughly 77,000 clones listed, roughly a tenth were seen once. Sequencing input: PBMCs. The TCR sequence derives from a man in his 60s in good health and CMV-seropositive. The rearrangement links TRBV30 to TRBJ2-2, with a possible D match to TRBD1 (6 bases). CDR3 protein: CASRRTDTGELFF. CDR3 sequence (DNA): TGTGCCTCGAGACGGACAGACACCGGGGAGCTGTTTTTT.